This paragraph reports one TCR beta chain. Its antigen remains unknown. Authors' methods: Built for papillary thyroid cancer, a distant-metastasis classifier drew on CDR3 differences across clinicopathological groups. TCRdb re-clonotyped the PCR reads through MiXCR. The V and J calls shown here were made by TCRdb, not taken from the authors' results. The top ten clones hold roughly 15% of a sample with around 5,900 clones, roughly 35% of them seen once. Each patient went into thyroid surgery without having received any treatment. CDR3 length: 14 residues. In germline, CDR1 is DFQATT, CDR2 SNEGSKA (reference sequence). Trimming took 3 bases from V and 2 from J, leaving 12 bases between them. The sample is drawn from a study of metastatic and nonmetastatic thyroid tumors. General study results and limits: Across blood and tumor, TCR beta diversity in malignant thyroid tumors was reportedly significantly higher than in benign nodules.

The V call is TRBV20-1, the J call TRBJ2-3; no reliable D call. The sequenced sample consisted of tumor tissue. This TCR was recovered from a male donor with papillary thyroid cancer or a benign thyroid nodule (not recorded which). Some clones in this sample may be carry-over from other donors' samples. DNA of the CDR3: TGCAGTGCTAGTGGCCCTCAAACCACAGATACGCAGTATTTT. This gives the protein CSASGPQTTDTQYF.